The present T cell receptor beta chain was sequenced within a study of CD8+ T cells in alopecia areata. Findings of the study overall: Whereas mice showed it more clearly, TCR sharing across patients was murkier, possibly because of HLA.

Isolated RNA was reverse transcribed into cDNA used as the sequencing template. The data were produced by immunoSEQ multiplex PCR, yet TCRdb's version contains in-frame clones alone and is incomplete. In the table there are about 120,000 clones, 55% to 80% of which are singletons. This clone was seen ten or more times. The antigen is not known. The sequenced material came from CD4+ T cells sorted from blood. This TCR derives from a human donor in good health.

The chain's CDR3 is CASSELGGAASYNEQFF. CDR3 DNA sequence: TGTGCCAGCAGTGAGCTAGGGGGGGCCGCCTCCTACAATGAGCAGTTCTTC. The genes are TRBV6-1 and TRBJ2-1; the D gene is possibly TRBD2 (7 bases). CDR3 length equals 17 residues. Trimming took off 3 bases at V and 0 bases at J, with 15 bases between the two ends. Germline V gene lookup returns CDR1 MNHNS and CDR2 SASEGT.